The 14 T cell receptor beta chains listed next were all sequenced from one sample in a study of cytomegalovirus exposure and HLA in healthy donors. Both 60 Vbeta primers and 13 Jbeta primers went into the PCR. Generated by immunoSEQ multiplex PCR, the TCRdb table keeps only in-frame clones and is missing some. Its table lists approximately 82,000 clones. The sample consisted of PBMCs. The receptors derive from a woman aged 60 to 75 in good health and CMV-seronegative.

This chain links TRBV29-1 with TRBJ2-3, with 10 bases fitting TRBD2. The CDR3 spans 16 residues. V gave up 4 bases and J gave up 6 bases; unmatched junction bases: 13. Per germline, CDR1 SQVTM and CDR2 ANQGSEA. CDR3 protein: CSVGGVSGRVTDTQYF. The DNA for the CDR3 is TGCAGCGTTGGAGGGGTAAGCGGGAGGGTGACGGATACGCAGTATTTT.

The chain joins TRBV28 to TRBJ2-2, with 11 bases identical to TRBD2. Per the germline V gene, CDR1 is MDHEN and CDR2 is SYDVKM. CDR3 size: 19 residues. J gave up 4 bases and V 6 bases, and 16 bases lay outside the gene matches. CDR3 coding DNA: TGTGCCAGCAGAAAAGTGGGGGGTAGCGGGAGGGCCGGCACCGGGGAGCTGTTTTTT. This codes for CASRKVGGSGRAGTGELFF.

CDR3 sequence: CASKMRLAEANEQFF. The CDR3 DNA sequence: TGTGCCAGCAAAATGCGGCTAGCGGAGGCGAATGAGCAGTTCTTC. The V gene is TRBV11-2, the J gene TRBJ2-1, with 7 bases matching TRBD2. Germline-derived CDR1 and CDR2 are SGHAT and FQNNGV. V was pared by 7 bases and J by 7 bases, with 13 bases of the junction left unmatched. This CDR3 is 15 amino acids long.

This chain uses TRBV19 with TRBJ1-4, with D possibly being TRBD1 (6 bases). Trimming left V 2 bases short and J 3 bases short, with 7 bases between. The germline CDR1 and CDR2 sequences are LNHDA and SQIVND (reference sequence). This CDR3 has 14 residues. CDR3 nucleotides: TGTGCCAGTAGTATATGGGGGCCTAATGAAAAACTGTTTTTT. It specifies CASSIWGPNEKLFF.

The V call is TRBV6-5, the J call TRBJ2-7; 8 nucleotides agree with TRBD1. V lost 2 bases to trimming and J lost 3 bases; unmatched junction nucleotides: 6. The CDR3 is 15 residues long. Germline CDR1 MNHEY, CDR2 SVGAGI. The CDR3 DNA reads as TGTGCCAGCAGTTACCAGGGGGACAGGTACTACGAGCAGTACTTC. Amino acids: CASSYQGDRYYEQYF.

The chain recombines TRBV18 with TRBJ2-5; D possibly corresponds to TRBD1 (6 bases). Trimming cost V 3 bases and J 0 bases, with 8 bases left between them. The CDR3 has 14 residues. The germline V gene encodes CDR1 KGHSH and CDR2 LQKENI. CDR3 DNA sequence: TGTGCCAGCTCACCCCGGACAGACCAAGAGACCCAGTACTTC. Translating gives CASSPRTDQETQYF. Combining the CDR3 with reference TRBV18 and TRBJ2-5 gives the whole variable domain NAGVMQNPRHLVRRRGQEARLRCSPMKGHSHVYWYRQLPEEGLKFMVYLQKENIIDESGMPKERFSAEFPKEGPSILRIQQVVRGDSAAYFCASSPRTDQETQYFGPGTRLLVL.

CDR3 sequence reads: CASSPRDRSSTDTQYF. In nucleotides, the CDR3 is TGTGCCAGCAGCCCCCGCGACAGGAGTAGCACAGATACGCAGTATTTT. The J gene is TRBJ2-3, the V gene TRBV9, with TRBD1 as a possible D gene (6 bases). Per the germline V gene, CDR1 is SGDLS and CDR2 is YYNGEE. This CDR3 is 16 amino acids long. Trimming took 4 bases from V and 0 from J, leaving 15 bases between them.

The CDR3 reads CASSEEAHGNTIYF. The DNA for the CDR3 is TGTGCCAGCAGTGAAGAAGCGCATGGAAACACCATATATTTT. The rearrangement joins TRBV2 to TRBJ1-3; D unresolved. Germline V gene data show CDR1 as SNHLY and CDR2 as FYNNEI. V dropped 1 base and J dropped 3 bases, with 7 bases sitting between them. The CDR3 is 14 residues long.

The J gene is TRBJ2-7, the V gene TRBV5-4, with TRBD1 matching 7 bases. The CDR3 length is 14 residues. Germline CDR1 reads SGHNT; CDR2 reads YYREEE (reference sequence). V lost 4 bases to trimming and J lost 5 bases; unmatched junction nucleotides: 9. The CDR3 protein is CASSATGQWDEQYF. CDR3 in DNA: TGTGCCAGCAGCGCTACGGGACAGTGGGACGAGCAGTACTTC. Drawing the rest from reference TRBV5-4 and TRBJ2-7, the complete variable domain is ETGVTQSPTHLIKTRGQQVTLRCSSQSGHNTVSWYQQALGQGPQFIFQYYREEENGRGNFPPRFSGLQFPNYSSELNVNALELDDSALYLCASSATGQWDEQYFGPGTRLTVT.

The chain employs TRBV2 and TRBJ2-7, with a tentative D call TRBD2 (6 bases). V was cut by 3 bases and J by 4 bases, with 13 bases left in between. Germline CDR1 and CDR2: SNHLY and FYNNEI. There are 14 residues in the CDR3. DNA for the CDR3: TGTGCCAGCAGTGAGGGCCCAGGGAGGTACGAGCAGTACTTC. Residues: CASSEGPGRYEQYF.

The CDR3 loop reads CASSVGGSGQTEAFF. The CDR3 nucleotides read TGTGCCAGCAGTGTAGGGGGTTCGGGACAAACGGAAGCTTTCTTT. This chain joins TRBV2 and TRBJ1-1; D might be TRBD1 (6 bases). V lost 4 bases to trimming and J lost 8 bases, with 20 bases between them. The CDR3 is 15 amino acids. CDR1 is SNHLY and CDR2 is FYNNEI in the germline V gene. The entire variable domain, with the rest obtained from reference TRBV2 and TRBJ1-1, is as follows: EPEVTQTPSHQVTQMGQEVILRCVPISNHLYFYWYRQILGQKVEFLVSFYNNEISEKSEIFDDQFSVERPDGSNFTLKIRSTKLEDSAMYFCASSVGGSGQTEAFFGQGTRLTVV.

CDR3 DNA sequence: TGTGCCAGCAGTGTCGAGACCAGGGCCCGTCATGAAAAACTGTTTTTT. Its protein is CASSVETRARHEKLFF. The chain employs TRBV2 and TRBJ1-4, with D maybe TRBD1 (5 bases). This CDR3 contains 16 residues. Trimming shortened V by 4 bases and J by 6 bases, and 18 bases separated the two germline ends. From germline, CDR1 is SNHLY and CDR2 FYNNEI.

The gene calls are TRBV29-1 and TRBJ2-5; the match to TRBD2 covers 10 bases. The junction had 6 bases not matched to a gene; V was cut back by 7 bases and J by 4 bases. Germline assignment: CDR1 SQVTM and CDR2 ANQGSEA. This CDR3 region has 13 residues. CDR3 DNA sequence: TGCAGCGCCCAGGGACTAGCGAGAGAGACCCAGTACTTC. Amino acids: CSAQGLARETQYF.

The CDR3 is CASSQGDRGYTDTQYF. As DNA, the CDR3 is TGCGCCAGCAGCCAAGGCGACAGGGGGTACACAGATACGCAGTATTTT. The chain recombines TRBV4-3 with TRBJ2-3, with 9 bases fitting TRBD1. There are 16 residues in the CDR3. Germline V lookup: CDR1 LGHNA, CDR2 YSLEER. Losses at the gene ends were 1 base for V and 2 bases for J; bases not matched to a gene: 4.